This T cell receptor (beta chain) was recovered during a study of blood T cell repertoires in COVID-19. At the level of the study: The United States, Italy and Spain provided the acute and convalescent COVID-19 samples.

In the original workflow: Estimates of nucleated cell counts were drawn from the amplification of reference gene primers. Some clones are missing from TCRdb's copy, which holds only in-frame ones; the method was immunoSEQ multiplex PCR. V and J calls plus clone size are reproduced from that table; the DNA served to infer D and trimming. This table has about 240,000 clones, roughly 80% appearing once. CDR1 is MNHEY and CDR2 is SVGAGI in the germline V gene. With 6 bases clipped from V and 1 base from J, the junction kept 0 bases outside the gene matches. The CDR3 totals 13 residues. The sample was peripheral blood. This chain joins TRBV6-5 and TRBJ2-7, with 10 positions matching TRBD1. The sequence was collected from an older woman with acute or convalescent COVID-19. CDR3 DNA: TGTGCCAGCAGGGGACAGGGGTCCTACGAGCAGTACTTC. The encoded protein is CASRGQGSYEQYF.